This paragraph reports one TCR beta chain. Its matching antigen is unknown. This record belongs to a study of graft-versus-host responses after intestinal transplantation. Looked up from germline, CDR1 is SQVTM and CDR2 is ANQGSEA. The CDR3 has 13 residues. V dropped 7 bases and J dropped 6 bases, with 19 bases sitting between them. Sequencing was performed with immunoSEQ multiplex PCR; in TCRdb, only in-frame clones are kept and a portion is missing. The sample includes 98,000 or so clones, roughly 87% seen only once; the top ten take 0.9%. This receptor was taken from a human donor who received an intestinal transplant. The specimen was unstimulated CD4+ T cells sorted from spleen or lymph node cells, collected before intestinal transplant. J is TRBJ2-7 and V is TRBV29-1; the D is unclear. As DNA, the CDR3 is TGCAGCGCCTATAGCCGGAGCTCCCCCGAGCAGTACTTC. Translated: CSAYSRSSPEQYF.